These 20 T cell receptor beta chains came from one sample sequenced in a study of T cell responses to AZD1222 COVID-19 vaccine. The protocol was immunoSEQ multiplex PCR, while the TCRdb copy is restricted to in-frame clones and leaves out a portion. The table has 150,000 to 200,000 clones, approximately 94% seen once. Sequencing used peripheral blood, obtained 28 days after the second AZD1222 dose. The receptors were sampled from an adult who received the AZD1222 COVID-19 vaccine.

The chain couples TRBV5-1 to TRBJ2-1, with TRBD2 matching over 7 bases. The length of the CDR3 is 15 residues. The V gene's germline CDR1 is SGHRS and CDR2 YFSETQ. V gave up 0 bases and J gave up 6 bases; unmatched junction bases: 6. CDR3 amino acids: CASSLGREYGNEQFF. DNA of the CDR3: TGCGCCAGCAGCTTGGGGCGGGAGTATGGCAATGAGCAGTTCTTC.

This clone is a singleton in its sample. The chain is built from TRBV11-2 and TRBJ2-2; the D is unclear. Germline V gives CDR1 SGHAT, CDR2 FQNNGV. This CDR3 is built from 15 residues. V gave up 2 bases and J gave up 3 bases, with 10 bases separating them. CDR3: CASSLRRGDTGELFF. The CDR3 nucleotides read TGTGCCAGCAGCTTACGCCGAGGAGACACCGGGGAGCTGTTTTTT.

The V gene is TRBV5-5, the J gene TRBJ2-6; D gene unclear. The CDR3 is made up of 16 amino acids. Per germline, CDR1 SGHKS and CDR2 YYEKEE (reference sequence). Trimming took 0 bases from V and 0 from J, leaving 7 bases between them. The CDR3: CASSLAVISGANVLTF. Written as DNA, the CDR3 is TGTGCCAGCAGCTTGGCCGTGATCTCTGGGGCCAACGTCCTGACTTTC.

The chain joins TRBV10-3 to TRBJ1-1, with D possibly matching TRBD1 (5 bases). The CDR3 is 14 amino acids. Germline assignment: CDR1 ENHRY and CDR2 SYGVKD. Trimming took off 2 bases at V and 2 bases at J, with 9 bases between the two ends. CDR3 residues: CAISEPQGNTEAFF. The CDR3 nucleotides read TGTGCCATCAGTGAGCCCCAGGGTAACACTGAAGCTTTCTTT.

The V and J genes are TRBV7-2 and TRBJ2-5; 11 positions agree with TRBD2. V was clipped by 1 base and J by 3 bases; unmatched bases: 4. Looked up from germline, CDR1 is SGHTA and CDR2 is FQGNSA. CDR3 length: 16 amino acids. The CDR3 nucleotides read TGTGCCAGCAGCTTAGGTCTAGCGGGGGGAGAAGAGACCCAGTACTTC. It is translated as CASSLGLAGGEETQYF.

The genes are TRBV11-2 and TRBJ1-1; D ambiguous. The V end was cut by 5 bases, the J end by 5 bases, with 18 bases between. Germline CDR1 reads SGHAT; CDR2 reads FQNNGV. CDR3 size: 15 residues. The CDR3 spells CASSPPDASGTEAFF. CDR3 DNA: TGTGCCAGCAGCCCCCCAGACGCCTCGGGGACTGAAGCTTTCTTT. The entire variable domain, with the rest obtained from reference TRBV11-2 and TRBJ1-1, is as follows: EAGVAQSPRYKIIEKRQSVAFWCNPISGHATLYWYQQILGQGPKLLIQFQNNGVVDDSQLPKDRFSAERLKGVDSTLKIQPAKLEDSAVYLCASSPPDASGTEAFFGQGTRLTVV.

In its sample, this clone was seen a few times. CDR3 sequence (DNA): TGCGCCAGCAGCCACCCCCGGGCCAGGGGGGCTTTCTTT. Translating it yields CASSHPRARGAFF. V usage is TRBV4-1 and J usage is TRBJ1-1; 7 bases agree with TRBD1. The germline CDR1 and CDR2 sequences are MGHRA and YSYEKL. The CDR3 is 13 residues long. The trim removed 3 bases at V and 11 bases at J, leaving 9 bases unmatched.

This sequence joins TRBV3-1 (or the pseudogene TRBV3-2) and TRBJ2-7, with unresolved D. The germline V and J ends were trimmed by 0 bases and 10 bases, with 10 bases remaining between them. This CDR3 has 12 amino acids. Germline-derived CDR1 and CDR2 are LGHDT and YNNKEL (reference sequence). The CDR3 sequence is CASSQESTPQYF. The CDR3 coding sequence is TGTGCCAGCAGCCAAGAATCGACCCCACAGTACTTC.

The V and J genes are TRBV6-5 and TRBJ1-1, with D possibly TRBD1 on 6 matching bases. The germline V and J ends were trimmed by 5 bases and 2 bases, with 12 bases remaining between them. The CDR3 runs to 14 residues. Looked up from germline, CDR1 is MNHEY and CDR2 is SVGAGI. CDR3 sequence reads: CASSPFRGNTEAFF. The CDR3 DNA is TGTGCCAGCAGTCCTTTCAGGGGAAACACTGAAGCTTTCTTT.

This chain connects TRBV5-4 to TRBJ2-7, with 7 bases aligning to TRBD2. Germline-derived CDR1 and CDR2 are SGHNT and YYREEE (reference sequence). The junction had 13 bases not matched to a gene; V was cut back by 0 bases and J by 4 bases. CDR3 length equals 17 residues. The CDR3: CASSLELALILRYEQYF. The CDR3 DNA is TGTGCCAGCAGCTTGGAACTAGCGTTGATCTTGAGATACGAGCAGTACTTC.

This chain joins TRBV13 and TRBJ2-2; D is uncertain. The CDR3 is 16 residues long. CDR1 is PRHDT, CDR2 FYEKMQ, per germline (reference sequence). V was pared by 7 bases and J by 2 bases, with 17 bases between. In DNA, the CDR3 is TGTGCCAGCACCCCTCGGTGGGATCGTAACACCGGGGAGCTGTTTTTT. It codes for CASTPRWDRNTGELFF.

The CDR3 bases are TGTGCCACCAGTGATTCGGGGGTGCGGCAGTTCTTC. As protein: CATSDSGVRQFF. The chain couples TRBV24-1 to TRBJ2-1, with a tentative D call TRBD2 (6 bases). There are 12 residues in the CDR3. The germline gives CDR1 KGHDR, CDR2 SFDVKD. V gave up 2 bases and J gave up 12 bases, with 10 bases separating them.

The genes are TRBV19 and TRBJ1-5; 9 bases are a match to TRBD1. Germline CDR1 reads LNHDA; CDR2 reads SQIVND (reference sequence). CDR3 length equals 17 residues. The J segment lost 0 bases and the V segment lost 6 bases, leaving 9 bases of the junction unmatched. In nucleotides, the CDR3 is TGTGCCAGTAGCCCCATAGACAGGGGGAATAGCAATCAGCCCCAGCATTTT. Translation: CASSPIDRGNSNQPQHF.

The rearrangement uses TRBV2 and TRBJ2-5; D is unclear. Germline loops: CDR1 SNHLY, CDR2 FYNNEI. The CDR3 extends over 11 amino acids. V lost 8 bases, J lost 3 bases, and 7 bases lay in between. For the CDR3, the DNA is TGTGCCAGCGGCGCAGAAGAGACCCAGTACTTC. Its translation: CASGAEETQYF.

J is TRBJ2-1 and V is TRBV7-9; 9 bases agree with TRBD2. V lost 5 bases, J lost 8 bases, and 7 bases stayed unmatched. Germline-derived CDR1 and CDR2 are SEHNR and FQNEAQ (reference sequence). The CDR3 runs to 14 residues. CDR3 region: CASSLSGRGYEQFF. Here the CDR3 DNA reads TGTGCCAGCAGCCTTAGCGGGAGAGGTTATGAGCAGTTCTTC.

The chain has TRBV5-5 and TRBJ1-5; D gene ambiguous. V shed 0 bases and J shed 5 bases, with 15 bases lying between them. The germline V gene encodes CDR1 SGHKS and CDR2 YYEKEE (reference sequence). The CDR3 totals 16 residues. This chain's CDR3 is CASSLAAHLDDQPQHF. DNA of the CDR3: TGTGCCAGCAGCTTGGCCGCGCACCTCGACGATCAGCCCCAGCATTTT. Using reference TRBV5-5 and TRBJ1-5 for the parts outside the CDR3, the full variable domain is DAGVTQSPTHLIKTRGQQVTLRCSPISGHKSVSWYQQVLGQGPQFIFQYYEKEERGRGNFPDRFSARQFPNYSSELNVNALLLGDSALYLCASSLAAHLDDQPQHFGDGTRLSIL.

This chain joins TRBV3-1 (or the pseudogene TRBV3-2) and TRBJ2-1; 10 positions match TRBD2. The V gene end was trimmed by 0 bases and the J gene end by 8 bases; junction bases not matched to a gene: 7. The CDR3 runs to 16 residues. Germline CDR1 reads LGHDT; CDR2 reads YNNKEL (reference sequence). The DNA of the CDR3 is TGTGCCAGCAGCCAAGATGCACTAGCGGGAAGGGATGAGCAGTTCTTC. Protein product: CASSQDALAGRDEQFF.

V usage is TRBV7-9 and J usage is TRBJ2-7, with 7 bases matching TRBD1. Germline CDR1 SEHNR, CDR2 FQNEAQ (reference sequence). After removal of 4 bases from V and 5 bases from J, the junction contained 8 bases not matched to a gene. The CDR3 loop spans 14 amino acids. The CDR3 DNA sequence: TGTGCCAGCAGCTCCCCACAGGGGTTTAACGAGCAGTACTTC. Translated, it gives CASSSPQGFNEQYF.

This clone was recorded a few times. The gene calls are TRBV10-1 and TRBJ1-5; no definite D call. CDR3 length: 13 residues. V was shortened by 1 base and J by 6 bases, with 7 bases between the two germline ends. Looked up from germline, CDR1 is WNHNN and CDR2 is SYGVQD (reference sequence). DNA of the CDR3: TGCGCCAGCAGTGAGTTCCTCGGTCAGCCCCAGCATTTT. Translating it yields CASSEFLGQPQHF.

This chain joins TRBV18 and TRBJ1-6; 7 bases are shared with TRBD1. With V trimmed by 2 bases and J by 0 bases, 10 bases remained unmatched. The CDR3 runs to 19 residues. Germline V gene data show CDR1 as KGHSH and CDR2 as LQKENI. The CDR3 reads CASSPISDRPSSYNSPLHF. The CDR3 DNA follows: TGTGCCAGCTCACCAATCTCGGACAGGCCGAGCTCCTATAATTCACCCCTCCACTTT.